This T cell receptor (beta chain) was profiled in a study of cytomegalovirus exposure and HLA in healthy donors (dated by TCRdb to the late 2010s). With regard to the full study: An earlier analysis of approximately 640 of the donors reported approximately 300 Gb of sequence data and roughly 100 million unique TCR beta sequences from about 200 million T cells. In an earlier analysis of about 590 of the donors, high-throughput TCR beta sequencing was used to judge whether each TCR beta V gene segment behaved as functional or pseudogenic. To study patterns of TCR occurrence, a later analysis re-analyzed previously published TCR beta repertoires from several hundred donors and added high-resolution HLA genotyping. To predict cytomegalovirus infection status, the study brought together high-throughput TCR immunosequencing, statistical association of individual TCRs with disease status, and machine learning. Donor age, sex, ethnicity and CMV serostatus were compiled together with the repertoire data. Among about 370 genotyped donors of the cohort, an average of approximately 200,000 unique TCR beta nucleotide sequences was sequenced per donor, of which about 18% were non-productive. Approximately 330 gigabases of sequencing data and around 88 million unique TCR sequences made up an early release that covered nearly 650 HLA-typed donors. Four or five DR-DQ haplotypes were handled as single units for association and clustering because linkage in the cohort was strong. Typing coverage differed by locus: A, B, C, DRB1 and DQB1 were typed in roughly 620-630 donors, DQA1 in 500 to 550, DPA1 in some 610, and DPB1 in 400 to 490. A separate validation cohort of 90 to 150 different subjects was used in addition to the 666-subject first cohort. The study aimed to test whether signatures of past pathogen exposure could be identified by cataloging public T cell receptors. Genome-wide SNP genotypes for about 65% of the roughly 700 donors were used in a later genetic analysis, which treated that subset as a discovery cohort. The T cell repertoires of around 730 subjects were profiled by immunosequencing and related to cytomegalovirus serostatus. All discovery cohort repertoires had been generated using a single sequencing platform. Class I and class II HLA loci were covered by the typing at four-digit resolution. Of the approximately 400 genotyped donors, roughly 76% were placed in the genetic ancestry cluster associated with self-reported Caucasian donors. Rather than drawing on any new phenotypic data, the later analysis identified candidate immune exposures from TCR beta sequences and the way those sequences occurred across donors. Study-wide findings and limitations: A cluster of highly shared sequence variants was judged likely to be a technical artifact of the sequencing pipeline. Because some donors lacked HLA typing at each locus, the association tests relied only on the typed subset. In this cohort, only TCR beta chains were sequenced, and detectable features were limited by the absence of alpha or paired-chain data. The authors suggested that the approach could potentially be extended to other disease states and immunological phenotypes. Some IMGT-functional V segments, including TRBV6-2 and TRBV6-3, could not be distinguished by the 87-base-pair reads and were therefore excluded. According to a later analysis, parvovirus B19, influenza, CMV and Epstein-Barr virus appeared linked to several top co-occurrence clusters. A later genetic analysis reported fewer N-insertions in productive TCRs among donors in an Asian-associated ancestry cluster than the roughly 650-donor mean. A later genetic analysis associated a missense DCLRE1C variant with V-gene and J-gene trimming of TCR beta chains, and an independent cohort replicated the association. An earlier analysis of approximately 600 of the donors showed that most TCR beta V segments appeared in productive rearrangements either about 87% or about 30% of the time, which broadly matched IMGT annotations. A later analysis found that TCR association rates varied across HLA loci, with DRB1 alleles showing the most associated TCRs and HLA-C alleles the fewest. A later analysis associated roughly 17,000 TCR beta sequences with specific HLA alleles at a false discovery rate of 0.05. Most TCR sequences were observed very rarely across donors, whereas some public TCRs were present in many individuals. Because counts were too low, seventeen rarely observed V segments, including chromosome 9 orphons, were excluded from the earlier analysis of 587 of the donors. The classifier was reported to diagnose cytomegalovirus status with high specificity and sensitivity in both the original cohort and the validation cohort. In vitro tests confirmed that a few of the cytomegalovirus-associated TCR beta chains recognize cytomegalovirus antigens. A further reported finding was that TCR beta sequences accurately predicted the HLA-A and HLA-B alleles for most subjects in the first cohort. When HLA alleles, especially DR and DQ, strongly co-occurred, attributing TCR associations to individual alleles was difficult. A total of about 180 TCR beta chains were listed by the study as associated with cytomegalovirus. In a later analysis, most CMV-associated TCR beta chains were found to appear HLA-restricted, with HLA associations seemingly driven largely by CMV exposure. In a later analysis, HLA-associated TCR beta chains showed more clonal expansion and lower generation probabilities than non-associated chains that were equally common. The presence/absence analyses assumed that sequencing depth was roughly uniform across donors, and that assumption may not be true. Linkage disequilibrium might explain the correlated functional status among segregating V segments, but an unknown experimental factor could not be excluded. Immune exposure information for the cohort was limited to CMV serostatus.

For this clone: The antigen it recognizes is unknown. Nothing much larger sits one base from this clone, and base qualities are not available.

The cohort comprised fewer than 700 healthy bone marrow donors. At the time of sampling, every cohort member was nominally healthy, though immune exposures that went unrecorded were likely present. The donor tested CMV seropositive, placing the donor among the approximately 310 seropositive members of the cohort. Every donor gave a peripheral blood sample, and the peripheral blood mononuclear cells from that sample were used for TCR beta sequencing. Genomic DNA was extracted from the blood cell samples with the Qiagen DNeasy Blood Extraction Kit. From cysteine to phenylalanine, the CDR3 is 14 amino acids long. The DNA shown is the 42-base CDR3, in frame from base 1. From V the trimming removes 10 bases and from J it removes 2 bases, while the gene matches leave 9 bases of the junction unaccounted for. CDR1 SGHVS and CDR2 FQNEAQ are derived from the germline V gene. Library construction relied on the immunoSEQ multiplex PCR assay. For the multiplex PCR, a mixture combining 60 forward primers for TCR Vbeta segments and 13 reverse primers for TCR Jbeta segments was used. The CDR3 region of rearranged TCR beta genes was amplified from genomic DNA with a multiplex PCR assay. On the Illumina HiSeq System, the amplified TCR beta libraries were sequenced as 87-base-pair reads. In the original analysis: Across the roughly 600 repertoires, a later analysis counted about 81 million unique TCR beta chains, around 11 million of which were shared by at least two donors. To remove PCR and sequencing errors, raw reads were error-corrected and collapsed into unique sequences using a nearest-neighbor algorithm that merged closely related sequences. V, D and J gene segments were assigned by aligning CDR3 sequences to IMGT reference sequences. For a sequence to be retained, a match of at least six nucleotides to both a V gene segment and a J gene segment was required. Rearrangements were called productive when the CDR3 lacked stop codons and stayed in frame with V and J; all others were non-productive. Following IMGT convention, CDR3 was defined as the stretch from the second conserved V-encoded cysteine to the conserved J-encoded phenylalanine. The earlier analysis of roughly 590 of the donors excluded any sequence lacking an unambiguous match to a single V gene segment. An earlier analysis of a few hundred of the donors called V segments functional above 56.7% productive rearrangements and segregating when the between-donor standard deviation exceeded 5%. A statistical classification framework was built for diagnosing cytomegalovirus status from the catalog of TCR beta chain sequences. A later analysis assigned V and J genes by comparing TCR nucleotide sequences with IMGT/GENE-DB human TR gene sequences. In a later analysis, CDR3 sequences and most-parsimonious VDJ recombination scenarios were assigned using the TCRdist pipeline. In a later analysis, each TCR beta chain was defined by its CDR3 amino acid sequence together with its V-gene family, and reads without a unique V-gene family were excluded. In a later analysis, around 600 highly shared, low-generation-probability nucleotide sequences were removed to address suspected cross-contamination and a sequencing artifact. In a later analysis, a clonal expansion index was calculated for each public chain from normalized within-repertoire ranks of inferred template counts. In a later analysis, generation probabilities were computed with a VDJ recombination model fitted to out-of-frame rearrangements, and the resulting probabilities were checked against IGoR. Hypergeometric tests were used in a later analysis to score TCR-TCR, TCR-HLA and TCR-CMV co-occurrence, with a repertoire-size bias correction applied to the TCR pairs. In a later analysis, false discovery rates were estimated by permuting HLA or CMV assignments 20 times. In a later analysis, co-occurring TCRs were grouped using DBSCAN, and TCRdist sequence similarity was added for clustering within HLA-allele-positive subsets. Repertoires with fewer than 30,000 or more than 120,000 public chains, plus five repertoires with anomalous nucleotide sharing, were excluded from co-occurrence clustering. The clones in this table, taken by TCRdb from immuneACCESS, are in-frame only. Not every clone is retained; where verified, under half of the shortfall comes from an unresolved V gene, and the cause of the rest is unknown. V and J calls and clone size are as listed in that table; D and trimming were resolved from the DNA. In all, the sample holds about 100,000 clones, and roughly 74% of those were seen once. The ten biggest clones cover roughly an eighth of the sample.

The rearrangement joined TRBV7-8 to TRBJ2-7, and TRBD1 aligns with 9 junction nucleotides. This clonotype originated in a woman in her seventies in good health and CMV-seropositive. Sequencing used PBMCs. The DNA sequence is given as TGTGCCACTACCACAGGGGGCCTCCCCTACGAGCAGTACTTC. Its coded protein is CATTTGGLPYEQYF.